This TCR beta chain was documented in a study of PD-1 blockade in classical Hodgkin lymphoma. In the study overall: Patients were infused with nivolumab 3 mg/kg every 2 weeks.

Brentuximab vedotin exposure varied among the patients, all of whom had relapsed after autologous stem cell transplantation. CDR3 size: 17 residues. Germline loops: CDR1 MGHRA, CDR2 YSYEKL. The germline V and J ends were trimmed by 0 bases and 2 bases, with 15 bases remaining between them. Method: immunoSEQ multiplex PCR; TCRdb's copy keeps in-frame clones and lacks some. The data show around 99,000 clones, approximately 80% seen once. The chain links TRBV4-1 to TRBJ2-3; TRBD2 is a possible D gene (5 bases). This clonotype was obtained from a human donor with classical Hodgkin lymphoma. The material sequenced was peripheral blood mononuclear cells (PBMCs), taken before the second cycle of nivolumab. The CDR3 sequence is CASSQDEDSLNTDTQYF. The CDR3 DNA reads as TGCGCCAGCAGCCAAGATGAGGACTCCCTAAACACAGATACGCAGTATTTT.